A single sample is the source of the 27 T cell receptor beta chains below, sequenced in a study of T cells in Graves' hyperthyroidism and ophthalmopathy. Amplified TCR beta CDR3 regions derived from RNA transcripts. The study used the HTBI primer set for a first-round RT-PCR of the TCR CDR3. TCRdb reanalysed the multiplex PCR reads using MiXCR and keeps one entry per CDR3 protein. The sample yields under 400,000 distinct CDR3 sequences, about 15% seen once. Sequenced sample: blood. These receptors all come from a woman between 18 and 30 years old with Graves' hyperthyroidism that later progressed to Graves' ophthalmopathy.

This clonotype was observed a single time. A much larger clone sits a single nucleotide away, making a read error possible. CDR3: CSLVGSAQYF. The CDR3 coding sequence is TGCAGCCTTGTGGGGTCTGCCCAGTACTTC. The chain recombines TRBV29-1 with TRBJ2-5; unclear D gene. Germline V CDR1 and CDR2: SQVTM, ANQGSEA. V was cut by 8 bases and J by 9 bases, with 13 bases left in between. CDR3 length: 10 amino acids.

This clonotype occurred many times. The chain employs TRBV2 and TRBJ2-3; no clear D gene. Trimming pared 2 bases from V and 3 bases from J, leaving 9 bases between. This CDR3 is 14 amino acids long. Germline CDR1 reads SNHLY; CDR2 reads FYNNEI. Here the CDR3 reads CASSELQSTDTQYF. Written as DNA, the CDR3 is TGTGCCAGCAGTGAACTGCAATCAACAGATACGCAGTATTTT.

This clonotype was counted many times. The V and J genes are TRBV27 and TRBJ2-1; 9 bases line up with TRBD2. Germline trimming cut 5 bases from V and 2 bases from J; bases unmatched to any gene: 10. The CDR3 is 17 amino acids. Germline CDR1 is MNHEY and CDR2 is SMNVEV (reference sequence). The CDR3 nucleotides read TGTGCCAGCAGTCCCCTTGGTAGCGGGAGTCCCTACAATGAGCAGTTCTTC. Translation gives CASSPLGSGSPYNEQFF.

For this clonotype: This clone may be a read error of a much larger clone one base away. The chain combines TRBV5-8 with TRBJ1-1; TRBD1 matches at 10 bases. Losses at the gene ends were 3 bases for V and 4 bases for J; bases not matched to a gene: 6. The CDR3 is 15 amino acids. CDR1 and CDR2 (germline): SGHTS, YDEGEE. The CDR3 coding sequence is TGTGCCAGCAGCTGGACAGGGGGGGTTGGCACTGAAGCTTTCTTT. Translating it yields CASSWTGGVGTEAFF. The full variable domain, its missing parts supplied by reference TRBV5-8 and TRBJ1-1, is EAGVTQSPTHLIKTRGQQATLRCSPISGHTSVYWYQQALGLGLQFLLWYDEGEERNRGNFPPRFSGRQFPNYSSELNVNALELEDSALYLCASSWTGGVGTEAFFGQGTRLTVV.

This clonotype was detected many times. This chain links TRBV29-1 with TRBJ2-1, with D perhaps given as TRBD1 or TRBD2 (6 bases each). Trimming took off 4 bases at V and 7 bases at J, with 20 bases between the two ends. The CDR3 length is 15 residues. CDR1 and CDR2 from the germline V gene are SQVTM and ANQGSEA. The CDR3 region is CSVVTPGEGGNEQFF. The CDR3, as DNA: TGCAGCGTTGTTACGCCCGGGGAAGGGGGGAATGAGCAGTTCTTC.

The chain joins TRBV6-2 or TRBV6-3 to TRBJ2-3; 10 bases fit TRBD2. The length of the CDR3 is 16 residues. In germline, CDR1 is MNHEY, CDR2 SVGEGT. The ends lost 0 bases at V and 5 bases at J; junction bases unmatched: 5. The CDR3: CASSYSEREGKDTQYF. The CDR3 region has the DNA TGTGCCAGCAGTTACTCAGAGCGGGAGGGCAAAGATACGCAGTATTTT.

This rearrangement joins TRBV9 to TRBJ2-2, with TRBD2 matching 7 bases. The CDR3 is 15 amino acids. Germline CDR1 is SGDLS and CDR2 is YYNGEE. After removal of 6 bases from V and 2 bases from J, the junction contained 7 bases not matched to a gene. CDR3 in amino acids: CASTKAGLNTGELFF. The CDR3 DNA sequence: TGTGCCAGCACCAAAGCGGGATTAAACACCGGGGAGCTGTTTTTT.

This clonotype was detected a few times. Written as DNA, the CDR3 is TGTGCCAGCACAGAAGGCGGCCAAGAGACCCAGTACTTC. Amino acid sequence: CASTEGGQETQYF. The chain employs TRBV25-1 and TRBJ2-5; no firm D call. This CDR3 region has 13 residues. CDR1 is MGHDK, CDR2 SYGVNS, per germline. Deletions cut 7 bases from V and 1 base from J, with 10 bases between.

This clonotype appeared a few times. The J gene is TRBJ2-4, the V gene TRBV7-2, with 9 bases that match TRBD1. CDR3 length: 14 residues. Germline values: CDR1 SGHTA, CDR2 FQGNSA. Trimming cost V 4 bases and J 6 bases; bases outside gene matches: 4. DNA of the CDR3: TGTGCCAGCAGCTCCGACAGGGGGAGAAACATTCAGTACTTC. Translation gives CASSSDRGRNIQYF.

This clonotype was observed many times. The chain uses TRBV10-1 and TRBJ2-1; tentatively, D is TRBD1 (6 bases). Germline V gives CDR1 WNHNN, CDR2 SYGVQD (reference sequence). This CDR3 spans 15 amino acids. V was trimmed by 2 bases and J by 4 bases, leaving 12 bases between them. The CDR3 loop is CASSEALGTYNEQFF. CDR3 coding DNA: TGCGCCAGCAGTGAGGCACTAGGGACATACAATGAGCAGTTCTTC.

This clonotype came up many times. The V call is TRBV28, the J call TRBJ2-7; the D is unclear. The CDR3 has 12 amino acids. Trimming cost V 5 bases and J 3 bases, with 8 bases left between them. The germline V gene has CDR1 MDHEN and CDR2 SYDVKM. CDR3 sequence: CASSRDNYEQYF. Written as DNA, the CDR3 is TGTGCCAGCAGTCGAGACAACTACGAGCAGTACTTC.

The rearrangement links TRBV15 to TRBJ1-4; D is unresolved. Per the germline V gene, CDR1 is LNHNV and CDR2 is YYDKDF (reference sequence). This CDR3 has 18 amino acids. Trimming pared 1 base from V and 4 bases from J, leaving 19 bases between. The CDR3 DNA follows: TGTGCCACCAGCAGAGGGTTCAGAATAATGGAGAATAATGAAAAACTGTTTTTT. Its protein product is CATSRGFRIMENNEKLFF.

There are many counts of this clonotype. V gene TRBV5-1 combines with J gene TRBJ2-1; the match to TRBD2 covers 7 bases. This CDR3 is 19 amino acids long. Germline V lookup: CDR1 SGHRS, CDR2 YFSETQ. Trimming removed 5 bases from V and 3 bases from J; junction bases left unmatched: 20. Written as DNA, the CDR3 is TGCGCCAGCAGTCACCCCCGAAGCGAATGGGAGGGTAGCTACAATGAGCAGTTCTTC. Its translation is CASSHPRSEWEGSYNEQFF.

This clonotype was recorded at least ten times. The chain combines TRBV11-2 with TRBJ2-3; D possibly corresponds to TRBD1 (6 bases). CDR3 length equals 14 residues. Per the germline V gene, CDR1 is SGHAT and CDR2 is FQNNGV. V shed 4 bases and J shed 4 bases, with 12 bases lying between them. Here the CDR3 DNA reads TGTGCCAGCAGCTCCCTAACAGGGTCAGATACGCAGTATTTT. It codes for CASSSLTGSDTQYF.

The table lists this clonotype with many counts. V gene TRBV7-2 combines with J gene TRBJ1-1; TRBD1 is a possible D gene (6 bases). Germline CDR1 reads SGHTA; CDR2 reads FQGNSA. The CDR3 totals 16 residues. Trimming pared 2 bases from V and 4 bases from J, leaving 17 bases between. The CDR3 sequence is CASSLMPGAASTEAFF. The CDR3 DNA reads TGTGCCAGCAGCTTAATGCCAGGGGCGGCGAGCACTGAAGCTTTCTTT.

The chain has TRBV29-1 and TRBJ2-2; a weak D match, TRBD2 (5 bases). The CDR3 covers 16 residues. The V gene's germline CDR1 is SQVTM and CDR2 ANQGSEA. The V and J ends lost 3 bases and 6 bases respectively, with 20 bases between them. CDR3 nucleotide sequence: TGCAGCGTTGATTGGGCAGACGAGGGCCTGGCCGGGGAGCTGTTTTTT. It yields the protein CSVDWADEGLAGELFF.

This clonotype was seen ten or more times. The chain links TRBV5-1 to TRBJ2-1; tentatively, D is TRBD1 (6 bases). From germline, CDR1 is SGHRS and CDR2 YFSETQ. V gave up 0 bases and J gave up 4 bases, with 17 bases separating them. The CDR3 loop spans 17 amino acids. CDR3 in DNA: TGCGCCAGCAGCTTGGCGACAGGAATCCCTCTATACAATGAGCAGTTCTTC. It specifies CASSLATGIPLYNEQFF.

This clonotype was counted only a few times. CDR3 DNA sequence: TGCAGCGTTGAATGGTTGGGCAGGGAGTCCTACGAGCAGTACTTC. This gives the protein CSVEWLGRESYEQYF. The V call is TRBV29-1, the J call TRBJ2-7, with D perhaps TRBD1 or TRBD2 (5 bases each). CDR1 and CDR2 from the germline V gene are SQVTM and ANQGSEA. The V and J ends lost 2 bases and 1 base respectively, with 15 bases between them. The CDR3 loop spans 15 amino acids.

The V and J genes are TRBV12-5 and TRBJ2-5; 11 nucleotides agree with TRBD2. CDR3 length: 18 amino acids. The V gene end was trimmed by 3 bases and the J gene end by 2 bases; junction bases not matched to a gene: 11. CDR1 and CDR2 (germline): LGHNT, FRNRAP. The CDR3 spells CASGLRLAGQRGQETQYF. CDR3 DNA: TGTGCTAGTGGTTTACGACTAGCGGGACAACGGGGGCAAGAGACCCAGTACTTC.

This clonotype was counted many times. The V and J genes are TRBV20-1 and TRBJ2-7; 7 positions agree with TRBD2. Germline trimming cut 0 bases from V and 5 bases from J; bases unmatched to any gene: 7. Germline loops: CDR1 DFQATT, CDR2 SNEGSKA (reference sequence). CDR3 length: 14 residues. In nucleotides, the CDR3 is TGCAGTGCTAGAGACGGGGCGGGAGTTCACGAGCAGTACTTC. As protein: CSARDGAGVHEQYF.

The chain uses TRBV29-1 and TRBJ2-5, with unresolved D. This CDR3 region has 13 residues. Germline V gene sequence: CDR1 SQVTM, CDR2 ANQGSEA. Trimming removed 6 bases at V and 1 base at J, with 12 bases between. CDR3 loop: CSVTGSTQETQYF. CDR3 nucleotide sequence: TGCAGCGTGACGGGCAGCACCCAAGAGACCCAGTACTTC.

The chain uses TRBV5-1 and TRBJ2-3; D remains ambiguous. CDR1 is SGHRS, CDR2 YFSETQ, per germline. The CDR3 length is 12 residues. V lost 4 bases and J lost 2, with 5 bases in between. Written as DNA, the CDR3 is TGCGCCAGCAGCACATACACAGATACGCAGTATTTT. Translation gives CASSTYTDTQYF.

This clonotype was seen once. The chain uses TRBV4-2 and TRBJ2-1, with 8 bases that match TRBD2. Looked up from germline, CDR1 is LGHNA and CDR2 is YNFKEQ. The CDR3 spans 17 residues. V was clipped by 0 bases and J by 3 bases; unmatched bases: 7. DNA of the CDR3: TGTGCCAGCAGCCAAGAGTGGGGTCTAGCGGGCTACAATGAGCAGTTCTTC. It specifies CASSQEWGLAGYNEQFF.

In this sample, this clonotype turned up once. The chain is built from TRBV19 and TRBJ1-5, with 12 positions matching TRBD1. Germline assignment: CDR1 LNHDA and CDR2 SQIVND (reference sequence). The CDR3 contains 16 residues. J lost 7 bases, V lost 5 bases, and 9 bases had no gene match. The CDR3 loop reads CASSPWDRGLGQPQHF. CDR3 nucleotides: TGTGCCAGTAGTCCCTGGGACAGGGGGCTTGGGCAGCCCCAGCATTTT.

Of note for this clonotype: It may be a read error: a sequence one base away is much more abundant. V is TRBV24-1 and J is TRBJ2-1; no definite D call. The germline CDR1 and CDR2 sequences are KGHDR and SFDVKD. With 5 bases removed from V and 1 base from J, the gap between germline ends came to 14 bases. This CDR3 has 16 amino acids. This CDR3 is CATSGGKKSSYNEQFF. DNA of the CDR3: TGTGCCACCAGTGGTGGTAAGAAGTCATCCTACAATGAGCAGTTCTTC.

The rearrangement links TRBV6-2 or TRBV6-3 to TRBJ2-1; D gene unclear. V lost 6 bases and J 4 bases, leaving 13 bases between the germline ends. This CDR3 is 14 amino acids long. Looked up from germline, CDR1 is MNHEY and CDR2 is SVGEGT. CDR3 protein: CASSSTLEYNEQFF. Written as DNA, the CDR3 is TGTGCCAGCAGCAGCACGCTAGAATACAATGAGCAGTTCTTC.

Ten or more counts support this clonotype. The chain combines TRBV7-2 with TRBJ2-7, with 8 bases lining up with TRBD2. The CDR3 runs to 16 residues. Germline trimming cut 1 base from V and 0 bases from J; bases unmatched to any gene: 5. In germline, CDR1 is SGHTA, CDR2 FQGNSA. The CDR3 nucleotides read TGTGCCAGCAGCTTAGACGGGGGGGGGAGCTCCTACGAGCAGTACTTC. Protein product: CASSLDGGGSSYEQYF.